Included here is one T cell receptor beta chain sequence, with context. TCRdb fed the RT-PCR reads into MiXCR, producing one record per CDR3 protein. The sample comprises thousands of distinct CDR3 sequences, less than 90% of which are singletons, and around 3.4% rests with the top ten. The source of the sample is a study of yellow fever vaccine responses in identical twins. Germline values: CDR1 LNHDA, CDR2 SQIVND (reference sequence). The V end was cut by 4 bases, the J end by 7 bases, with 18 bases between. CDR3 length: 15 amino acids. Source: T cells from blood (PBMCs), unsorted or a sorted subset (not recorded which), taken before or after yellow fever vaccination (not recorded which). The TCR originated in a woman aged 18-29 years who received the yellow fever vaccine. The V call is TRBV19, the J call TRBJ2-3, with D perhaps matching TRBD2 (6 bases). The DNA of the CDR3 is TGTGCCAGTAGTACCTTAGCGGTCTACGGAAATACGCAGTATTTT. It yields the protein CASSTLAVYGNTQYF. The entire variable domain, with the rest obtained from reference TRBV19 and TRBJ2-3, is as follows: DGGITQSPKYLFRKEGQNVTLSCEQNLNHDAMYWYRQDPGQGLRLIYYSQIVNDFQKGDIAEGYSVSREKKESFPLTVTSAQKNPTAFYLCASSTLAVYGNTQYFGPGTRLTVL.